This T cell receptor (beta chain) was found in a study of regulatory T cells in long-lasting Graves disease. Concerning this clonotype itself: One end of the junction is discordant with germline, which a read error may explain.

There are 10 residues in the CDR3. Germline CDR1 reads MNHEY; CDR2 reads SMNVEV (reference sequence). Time point reported: newly diagnosed GD, antithyroid drugs for less than 3 months. Researchers made the TCR library from RNA that was extracted from PBMCs. CDR3 regions were amplified by Arm-PCR using iRepertoire HTBI primers to build TCR beta libraries. A single record per CDR3 protein comes from TCRdb applying MiXCR to the multiplex PCR reads. This table holds about 440,000 distinct CDR3 sequences, under 15% found once. The same sample was also used in a study of T cells in Graves' hyperthyroidism and ophthalmopathy. That study adds: Most thyroid clonotypes expanded above 0.001 were also detected in blood.

Sample: peripheral blood mononuclear cells (PBMCs), taken at new diagnosis, from a patient treated with antithyroid drugs. This rearrangement joins TRBV27 to TRBJ2-2; D is uncertain. This TCR derives from a woman in her 30s with Graves disease. The CDR3 loop reads CASTTAPLIF. CDR3 coding DNA: TGTGCCAGTACCACGGCCCCCCTAATTTTT.